This TCR beta chain was sequenced during a study of cytomegalovirus exposure and HLA in healthy donors (dated by TCRdb to about 2017). For the wider study: In an earlier analysis of some 610 of the donors, roughly 300 Gb of sequence data and 100 million or so unique TCR beta sequences from 180 million or so T cells were reported. Donor age, sex, ethnicity and CMV serostatus were collected together with the repertoire data. Besides the first cohort of 550 to 750 subjects, a separate validation cohort made up of roughly 130 different subjects was used. Among under 450 genotyped donors of the cohort, an average of around 240,000 unique TCR beta nucleotide sequences were sequenced per donor, around 20% of them non-productive. To study patterns of TCR occurrence, a later analysis re-analyzed previously published TCR beta repertoires from 700 or so donors and added high-resolution HLA genotyping. Roughly five DR-DQ haplotypes were handled as single units for association and clustering, since linkage in the cohort was strong. The study profiled the T cell repertoires of more than 500 subjects by immunosequencing and related them to cytomegalovirus serostatus. HLA typing included class I and class II loci at four-digit resolution. The study combined high-throughput TCR immunosequencing, statistical association of individual TCRs with disease status, and machine learning to predict cytomegalovirus infection status. An early release covering approximately 600 HLA-typed donors comprised 250 to 350 gigabases of sequencing data and 85 million to 100 million unique TCR sequences. The genetic ancestry cluster associated with self-reported Caucasian donors included over 65% of the roughly 400 genotyped donors. The aim of the study was to test whether cataloging public T cell receptors could identify signatures of past pathogen exposure. To decide whether each TCR beta V gene segment behaved as functional or pseudogenic, an earlier analysis of some 600 of the donors relied on high-throughput TCR beta sequencing. A later genetic analysis took genome-wide SNP genotypes for about three fifths of the 666 donors and used that subset as a discovery cohort. In the later analysis, no new phenotypic data were used to find candidate immune exposures; instead, reliance was placed on TCR beta sequences and their occurrence across donors. The number of donors typed differed by locus, with about 629-630 for A, B, C, DRB1 and DQB1, around 500 for DQA1, 600 to 610 for DPA1, and around 460 for DPB1. All discovery cohort repertoires had been generated on a single sequencing platform. Here is what the overall study found, with its caveats: In a later analysis, several top co-occurrence clusters were reported to appear linked to parvovirus B19, influenza, CMV and Epstein-Barr virus. Strong co-occurrence of HLA alleles, especially DR and DQ, made assigning TCR associations to individual alleles difficult. In a later analysis, HLA-associated TCR beta chains showed more clonal expansion and lower generation probabilities than non-associated chains that were equally common. The study gave a list of 150 to 200 TCR beta chains associated with cytomegalovirus. Specific HLA alleles were associated with 16,951 TCR beta sequences at a false discovery rate of 0.05 in a later analysis. Presence/absence analyses assumed roughly uniform sequencing depth across donors, an assumption that may not hold. In vitro tests confirmed that a few of the cytomegalovirus-associated TCR beta chains recognize cytomegalovirus antigens. A further reported finding was that TCR beta sequences accurately predicted the HLA-A and HLA-B alleles for most subjects in the first cohort. A later genetic analysis reported fewer N-insertions in productive TCRs among donors in an Asian-associated ancestry cluster than the roughly 650-donor mean. While some public TCRs were present in many individuals, most TCR sequences turned up only very rarely across donors. The only immune exposure information available for the cohort was CMV serostatus. Because HLA typing was unavailable for some donors at each locus, only the typed subset was used in association tests. The classifier was reported to diagnose cytomegalovirus status with high specificity and sensitivity in both the original and validation cohorts. Linkage disequilibrium might explain the correlated functional status among segregating V segments, but an unknown experimental factor could not be ruled out. A cluster of highly shared sequence variants was judged likely to represent a technical artifact of the sequencing pipeline. Some IMGT-functional V segments, including TRBV6-2 and TRBV6-3, could not be told apart with the 87-base-pair reads, so those segments were excluded. It was suggested by the authors that the approach could potentially be generalized to other disease states and immunological phenotypes. According to a later analysis, most CMV-associated TCR beta chains appeared to be HLA-restricted, and the HLA associations seemed to be driven largely by CMV exposure. A later genetic analysis associated a missense DCLRE1C variant with V-gene and J-gene trimming of TCR beta chains, and an independent cohort replicated the association. Because counts were too low, around 18 rarely observed V segments, including chromosome 9 orphons, were left out of the earlier analysis of several hundred of the donors. In an earlier analysis of around 600 of the donors, most TCR beta V segments appeared in productive rearrangements about 87% or about 30% of the time, broadly matching IMGT annotations. In a later analysis, TCR association rates were found to vary across HLA loci, with the most associated TCRs seen for DRB1 alleles and the fewest for HLA-C alleles. This cohort had only TCR beta chains sequenced, and the lack of alpha or paired-chain data limited which features could be detected.

With respect to this clone: Its antigen target is currently unknown. Base qualities were left out, and no much larger clone turns up one base away.

CDR1 and CDR2 are drawn from the germline V gene (reference sequence): SEHNR, FQNEAQ. V sheds 2 bases and J sheds 4 bases, leaving 9 bases between their ends. From the cysteine up to the phenylalanine, the CDR3 has a length of 14 residues. This entry keeps only the CDR3 DNA: 42 bases, framed from base 1. Libraries were built with the immunoSEQ multiplex PCR assay. For the multiplex PCR, a mixture combining 60 forward primers for TCR Vbeta segments and 13 reverse primers for TCR Jbeta segments was used. The CDR3 region of rearranged TCR beta genes was amplified from genomic DNA with a multiplex PCR assay. Amplified TCR beta libraries were sequenced as 87-base-pair reads on the Illumina HiSeq System. Under the source paper's analysis protocol: Across the 670 or so repertoires, a later analysis counted 75 million to 90 million unique TCR beta chains, 8.5 million to 12 million of which were shared by at least two donors. To remove PCR and sequencing errors, raw reads were error-corrected and collapsed into unique sequences using a nearest-neighbor algorithm that merged closely related sequences. CDR3 sequences were aligned to IMGT reference sequences to assign V, D and J gene segments. Each retained sequence needed at least a six-nucleotide match to both a V gene segment and a J gene segment. A rearrangement was called productive if the CDR3 had no stop codons and remained in frame with V and J, and every other rearrangement was called non-productive. Following IMGT convention, CDR3 was defined as the stretch from the second conserved V-encoded cysteine to the conserved J-encoded phenylalanine. The earlier analysis of roughly 590 of the donors excluded sequences that lacked an unambiguous match to a single V gene segment. In an earlier analysis of about 590 of the donors, a V segment was called functional when productive rearrangements were above 56.7%, and segregating when the standard deviation between donors exceeded 5%. A statistical classification framework was built for diagnosing cytomegalovirus status from the catalog of TCR beta chain sequences. V and J gene assignment, in a later analysis, came from comparing TCR nucleotide sequences with IMGT/GENE-DB human TR gene sequences. In a later analysis, CDR3 sequences and most-parsimonious VDJ recombination scenarios were assigned using the TCRdist pipeline. In a later analysis, each TCR beta chain was defined by its CDR3 amino acid sequence together with its V-gene family, and reads lacking a unique V-gene family were excluded. As a way to deal with suspected cross-contamination and a sequencing artifact, a later analysis dropped roughly 600 nucleotide sequences that were highly shared and had low generation probability. For each public chain, a later analysis derived a clonal expansion index from normalized ranks of inferred template counts within each repertoire. In a later analysis, generation probabilities were computed using a VDJ recombination model fitted to out-of-frame rearrangements, and the results were checked against IGoR. In a later analysis, hypergeometric tests were used to score TCR-TCR, TCR-HLA and TCR-CMV co-occurrence, with a repertoire-size bias correction applied to TCR pairs. False discovery rates were estimated in a later analysis by permuting HLA or CMV assignments 20 times. A later analysis grouped co-occurring TCRs with DBSCAN, adding TCRdist sequence similarity when clustering within HLA-allele-positive subsets. Co-occurrence clustering excluded repertoires with fewer than 30,000 or more than 120,000 public chains, plus five with anomalous nucleotide sharing. This is the immuneACCESS table as TCRdb keeps it, with only in-frame sequences that have V and J called. A part of the clones is gone; compared with another copy, unresolved V genes explain less than half, and the rest is unexplained. That table gives V, J and clone size, and the DNA gave D and trimming. The sample includes roughly 150,000 clones, with approximately 82% observed a single time. Around 7% of the sample comes from the top ten.

In total, fewer than 750 healthy bone marrow donors made up the cohort. Cohort members were all nominally healthy when sampled, although unrecorded immune exposures were likely present. The donor tested CMV seropositive and was one of the 289 seropositive cohort members. A peripheral blood sample was collected from each donor, and TCR beta sequencing was performed on peripheral blood mononuclear cells. Genomic DNA extraction from the blood cell samples was performed with the Qiagen DNeasy Blood Extraction Kit. The V gene is TRBV7-9 and the J gene is TRBJ1-5; the D gene cannot be resolved reliably. Sequenced sample: PBMCs. This sequence was found in a woman between 45 and 65 years old in good health and CMV-seropositive. The CDR3 protein sequence reads: CASSLSAGNQPQHF. Read as DNA, the sequence is TGTGCCAGCAGCTTATCCGCCGGGAATCAGCCCCAGCATTTT. Extended through the reference TRBV7-9 and TRBJ1-5 proteins, this CDR3 yields the full variable domain: DTGVSQNPRHKITKRGQNVTFRCDPISEHNRLYWYRQTLGQGPEFLTYFQNEAQLEKSRLLSDRFSAERPKGSFSTLEIQRTEQGDSAMYLCASSLSAGNQPQHFGDGTRLSIL.